This T cell receptor (beta chain) emerged from a study of Graves' ophthalmopathy and Graves' hyperthyroidism. The study's findings and limits: Among expanded thyroid clonotypes above 0.001 frequency, most also occurred in blood.

The sequenced template was RNA, covering the TCR beta CDR3 region. Second-round multiplex PCR came after first-round RT-PCR with HTBI primers. TCRdb processed the multiplex PCR reads anew with MiXCR; each CDR3 protein has one entry. Among more than 300,000 distinct CDR3 sequences listed, about 18% were seen once. Germline lookup yields CDR1 SGHTA and CDR2 FQGNSA. V was cut by 4 bases and J by 0 bases, with 9 bases left in between. The CDR3 extends over 14 amino acids. This clonotype came up a few times. The antigen is unknown. Sample: peripheral blood. The TCR sequence derives from an adult woman with stable Graves' hyperthyroidism. J is TRBJ1-1 and V is TRBV7-2; D not certain. In nucleotides, the CDR3 is TGTGCCAGCAGCTCCAGCCTGATGAACACTGAAGCTTTCTTT. Its protein product is CASSSSLMNTEAFF.